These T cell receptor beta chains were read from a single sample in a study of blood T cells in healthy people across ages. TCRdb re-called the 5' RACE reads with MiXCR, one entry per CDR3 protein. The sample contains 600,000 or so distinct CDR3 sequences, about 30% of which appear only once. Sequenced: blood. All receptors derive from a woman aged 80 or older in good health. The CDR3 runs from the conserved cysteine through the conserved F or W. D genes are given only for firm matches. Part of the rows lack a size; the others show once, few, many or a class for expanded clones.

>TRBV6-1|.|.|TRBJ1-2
CASSTGMVLYGYTF
TGTGCCAGCTCAACGGGGATGGTCCTCTATGGCTACACCTTC
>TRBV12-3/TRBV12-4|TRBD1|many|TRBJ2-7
CASSLPDRDEQYF
TGTGCCAGCAGTTTACCGGACAGGGACGAGCAGTACTTC
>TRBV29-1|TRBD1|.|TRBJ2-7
CSVGPIAGQGGYEQYF
TGCAGCGTTGGGCCCATAGCCGGACAGGGGGGATACGAGCAGTACTTC
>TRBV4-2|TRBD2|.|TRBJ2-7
CASSRESGGANEQYF
TGTGCCAGCAGCCGAGAGAGCGGGGGGGCCAATGAGCAGTACTTC
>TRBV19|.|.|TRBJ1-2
CASGGEVYGYTF
TGTGCCAGTGGGGGGGAAGTCTATGGCTACACCTTC
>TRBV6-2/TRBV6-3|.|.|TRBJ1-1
CASRPRASGGNTEAFF
TGTGCCAGCAGACCGAGGGCGTCGGGAGGGAACACTGAAGCTTTCTTT
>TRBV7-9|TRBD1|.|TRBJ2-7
CASSGRQGRSYEQYF
TGTGCCAGCAGTGGGCGACAGGGGAGGTCCTACGAGCAGTACTTC
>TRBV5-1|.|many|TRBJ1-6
CASSSGREYRSPLHF
TGCGCCAGCAGCTCCGGAAGGGAATACCGATCACCCCTCCACTTT
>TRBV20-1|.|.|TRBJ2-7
CSARGDTTYEQYF
TGCAGTGCTAGGGGAGACACCACCTACGAGCAGTACTTC
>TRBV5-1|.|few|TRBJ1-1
CASTRGGSAEAFF
TGCGCCAGCACCCGAGGGGGGTCCGCTGAAGCTTTCTTT
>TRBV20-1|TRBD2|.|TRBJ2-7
CSARAGSMTSGGGEQYF
TGCAGTGCTAGAGCAGGGTCGATGACTAGCGGGGGAGGGGAGCAGTACTTC
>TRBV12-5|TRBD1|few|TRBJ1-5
CASGLGDSLLTPQHF
TGTGCTAGTGGTTTGGGGGACAGCCTTTTGACTCCCCAGCATTTT
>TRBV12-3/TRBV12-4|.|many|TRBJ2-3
CASSFLGIMGTDTQYF
TGTGCCAGCAGTTTTCTCGGAATTATGGGCACAGATACGCAGTATTTT
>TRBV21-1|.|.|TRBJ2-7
CASIPGTGEYYEQYF
TGTGCCAGCATCCCCGGGACAGGGGAGTACTACGAGCAGTACTTC
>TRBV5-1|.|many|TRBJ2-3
CASSLEGDFTDTQYF
TGCGCCAGCAGCTTGGAAGGGGATTTCACAGATACGCAGTATTTT
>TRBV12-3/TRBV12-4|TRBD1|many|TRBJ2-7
CASSGSRDRGYEQYF
TGTGCCAGCAGCGGCTCCCGGGACAGGGGCTACGAGCAGTACTTC
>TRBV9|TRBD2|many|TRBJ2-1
CASTSWDAGGRDEQFF
TGTGCCAGCACCTCCTGGGACGCGGGGGGGAGGGATGAGCAGTTCTTC
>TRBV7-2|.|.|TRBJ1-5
CASSLAFARADLQPQHF
TGTGCCAGCAGCTTAGCGTTTGCCAGGGCCGATTTACAGCCCCAGCATTTT
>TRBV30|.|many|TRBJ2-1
CAWRLSSYNEQFF
TGTGCCTGGAGGCTTAGCTCCTACAATGAGCAGTTCTTC
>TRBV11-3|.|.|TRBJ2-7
CASSLQASSYNEQYF
TGTGCCAGCAGCTTACAAGCGAGCTCCTACAATGAGCAGTACTTC
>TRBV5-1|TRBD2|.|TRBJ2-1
CASSLGWTSVNNEQFF
TGCGCCAGCAGCTTGGGGTGGACTAGCGTTAACAATGAGCAGTTCTTC
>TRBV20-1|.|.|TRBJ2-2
CSGRGGGGELFF
TGCAGTGGAAGGGGAGGGGGCGGGGAGCTGTTTTTT
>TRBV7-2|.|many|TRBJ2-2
CASSPRWGANGELFF
TGTGCCAGCAGCCCCCGGTGGGGGGCAAACGGGGAGCTGTTTTTT
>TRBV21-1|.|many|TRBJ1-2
CASSKNRAGGYTF
TGTGCCAGCAGCAAAAACAGGGCGGGTGGCTACACCTTC
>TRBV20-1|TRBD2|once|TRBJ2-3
CSARDWGEGLAGADTQYF
TGCAGTGCTAGAGATTGGGGAGAGGGACTAGCGGGAGCGGATACGCAGTATTTT
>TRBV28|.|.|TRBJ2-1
CASKLRDTDYNEQFF
TGTGCCAGCAAACTCCGGGACACCGATTACAATGAGCAGTTCTTC
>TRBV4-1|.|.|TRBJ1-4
CASSQDLGATNEKLFF
TGCGCCAGCAGCCAAGATCTAGGTGCAACTAATGAAAAACTGTTTTTT
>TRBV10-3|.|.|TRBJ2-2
CAIQIGPRAVGELFF
TGTGCCATCCAAATCGGTCCCCGGGCGGTCGGGGAGCTGTTTTTT
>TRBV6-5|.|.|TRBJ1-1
CASKLGGILNTEAFF
TGTGCCAGCAAGTTGGGGGGAATCCTGAACACTGAAGCTTTCTTT
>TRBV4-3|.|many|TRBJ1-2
CASSQDPSGLGYGYTF
TGCGCCAGCAGCCAAGACCCTTCTGGGCTTGGCTATGGCTACACCTTC
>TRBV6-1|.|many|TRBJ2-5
CASSAQRFQETQYF
TGTGCCAGCAGTGCCCAACGTTTTCAAGAGACCCAGTACTTC
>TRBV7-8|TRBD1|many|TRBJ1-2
CASSPGQYGYTF
TGTGCCAGCAGCCCGGGACAGTATGGCTACACCTTC
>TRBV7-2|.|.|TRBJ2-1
CASSLSGLQETQFF
TGTGCCAGCAGCTTAAGCGGGCTCCAAGAGACCCAGTTCTTC
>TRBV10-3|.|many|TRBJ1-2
CAISEGDLYGYTF
TGTGCCATCAGTGAAGGAGACCTATATGGCTACACCTTC
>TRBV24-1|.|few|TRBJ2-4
CATSGEGGLGNIQYF
TGTGCCACCAGTGGGGAGGGGGGGCTAGGAAACATTCAGTACTTC
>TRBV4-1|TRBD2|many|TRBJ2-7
CASSLSGGILYEQYF
TGCGCCAGCAGCCTTAGCGGGGGTATATTATACGAGCAGTACTTC
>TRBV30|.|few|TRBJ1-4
CAWSPSPATNEKLFF
TGTGCCTGGAGTCCCTCCCCAGCAACTAATGAAAAACTGTTTTTT
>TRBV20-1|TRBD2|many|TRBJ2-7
CSARGGLAGGHSYEQYF
TGCAGTGCTAGAGGTGGACTAGCGGGGGGGCACTCCTACGAGCAGTACTTC
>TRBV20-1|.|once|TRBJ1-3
CSASETGSSGNTIYF
TGCAGTGCGAGTGAGACTGGGAGCTCTGGAAACACCATATATTTT
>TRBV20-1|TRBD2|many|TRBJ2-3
CSARTSASRADTQYF
TGCAGTGCTAGGACTAGCGCTTCCCGCGCAGATACGCAGTATTTT
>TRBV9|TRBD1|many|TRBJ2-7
CASSVRDSFYEQYF
TGTGCCAGCAGCGTCCGGGACAGTTTCTACGAGCAGTACTTC
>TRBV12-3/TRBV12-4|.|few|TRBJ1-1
CASSFGQIEAFF
TGTGCCAGCAGTTTCGGACAGATAGAAGCTTTCTTT